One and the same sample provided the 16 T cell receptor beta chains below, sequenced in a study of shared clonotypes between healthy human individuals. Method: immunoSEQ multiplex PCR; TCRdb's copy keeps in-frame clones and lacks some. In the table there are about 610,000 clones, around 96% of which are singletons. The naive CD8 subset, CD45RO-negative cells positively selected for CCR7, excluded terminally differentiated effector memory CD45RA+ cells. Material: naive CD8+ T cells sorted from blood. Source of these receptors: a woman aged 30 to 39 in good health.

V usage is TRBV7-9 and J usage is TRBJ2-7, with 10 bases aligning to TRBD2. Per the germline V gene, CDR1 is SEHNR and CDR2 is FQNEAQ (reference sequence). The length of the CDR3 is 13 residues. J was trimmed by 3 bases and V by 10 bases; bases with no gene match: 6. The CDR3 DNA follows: TGTGCCACTTCAGGACTAGCGGTCTACGAGCAGTACTTC. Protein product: CATSGLAVYEQYF. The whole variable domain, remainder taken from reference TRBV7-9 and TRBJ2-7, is DTGVSQNPRHKITKRGQNVTFRCDPISEHNRLYWYRQTLGQGPEFLTYFQNEAQLEKSRLLSDRFSAERPKGSFSTLEIQRTEQGDSAMYLCATSGLAVYEQYFGPGTRLTVT.

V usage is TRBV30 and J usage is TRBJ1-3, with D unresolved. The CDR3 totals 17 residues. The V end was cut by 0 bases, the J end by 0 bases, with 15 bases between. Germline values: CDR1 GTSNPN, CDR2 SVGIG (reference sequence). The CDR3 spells CAWSVRRDLFSGNTIYF. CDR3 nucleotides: TGTGCCTGGAGTGTCCGGCGCGATCTATTCTCTGGAAACACCATATATTTT.

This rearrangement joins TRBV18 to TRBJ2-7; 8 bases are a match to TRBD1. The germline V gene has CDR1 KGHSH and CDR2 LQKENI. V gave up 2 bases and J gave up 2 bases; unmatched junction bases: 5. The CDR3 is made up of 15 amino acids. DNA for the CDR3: TGTGCCAGCTCACCATCCAGGGGGCTGACCTACGAGCAGTACTTC. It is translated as CASSPSRGLTYEQYF.

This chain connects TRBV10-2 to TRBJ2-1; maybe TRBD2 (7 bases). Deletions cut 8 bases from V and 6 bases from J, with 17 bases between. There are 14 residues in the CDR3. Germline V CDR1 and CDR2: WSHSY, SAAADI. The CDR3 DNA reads TGCGCCAGCTGGGGGGGCATTGGGGGCAATGAGCAGTTCTTC. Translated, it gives CASWGGIGGNEQFF.

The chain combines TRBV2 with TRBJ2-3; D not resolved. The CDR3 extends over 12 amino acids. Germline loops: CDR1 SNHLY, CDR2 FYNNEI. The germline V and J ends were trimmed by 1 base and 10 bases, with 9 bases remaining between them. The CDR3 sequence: CASSEVSMAQYF. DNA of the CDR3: TGTGCCAGCAGTGAAGTCAGCATGGCGCAGTATTTT.

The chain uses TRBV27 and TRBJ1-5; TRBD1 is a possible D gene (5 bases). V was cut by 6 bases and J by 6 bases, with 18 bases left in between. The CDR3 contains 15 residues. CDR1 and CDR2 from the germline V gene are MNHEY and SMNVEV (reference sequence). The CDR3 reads CASSSPRERGQPQHF. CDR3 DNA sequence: TGTGCCAGCAGCTCCCCCAGGGAACGAGGTCAGCCCCAGCATTTT.

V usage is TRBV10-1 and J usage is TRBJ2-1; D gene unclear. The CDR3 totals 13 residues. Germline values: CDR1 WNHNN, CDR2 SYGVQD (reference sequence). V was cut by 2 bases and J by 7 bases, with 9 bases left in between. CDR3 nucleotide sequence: TGCGCCAGCAGTGAGAGCTTAGGGAATGAGCAGTTCTTC. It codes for CASSESLGNEQFF.

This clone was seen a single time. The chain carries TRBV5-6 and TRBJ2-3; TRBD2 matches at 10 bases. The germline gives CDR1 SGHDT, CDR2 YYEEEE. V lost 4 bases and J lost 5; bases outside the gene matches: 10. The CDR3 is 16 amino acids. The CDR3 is CASSGLAGEKRDTQYF. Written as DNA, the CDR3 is TGTGCCAGCAGCGGGCTAGCGGGGGAAAAACGAGATACGCAGTATTTT.

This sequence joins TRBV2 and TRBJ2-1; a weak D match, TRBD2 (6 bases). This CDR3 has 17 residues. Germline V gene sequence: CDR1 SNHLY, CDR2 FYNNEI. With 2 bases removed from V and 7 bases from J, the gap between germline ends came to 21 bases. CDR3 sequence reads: CASSETSGGEIGNEQFF. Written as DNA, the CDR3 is TGTGCCAGCAGTGAAACCTCTGGCGGGGAGATAGGGAATGAGCAGTTCTTC.

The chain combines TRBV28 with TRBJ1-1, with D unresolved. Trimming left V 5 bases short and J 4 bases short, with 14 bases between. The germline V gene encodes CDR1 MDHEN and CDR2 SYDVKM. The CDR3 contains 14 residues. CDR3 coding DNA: TGTGCCAGCAGTACCCATACGTCTTCCACTGAAGCTTTCTTT. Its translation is CASSTHTSSTEAFF.

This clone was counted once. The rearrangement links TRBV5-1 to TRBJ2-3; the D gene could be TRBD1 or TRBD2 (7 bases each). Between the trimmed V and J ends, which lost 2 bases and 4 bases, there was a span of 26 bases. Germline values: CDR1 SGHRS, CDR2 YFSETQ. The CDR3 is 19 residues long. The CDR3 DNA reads TGCGCCAGCAGCTTCGGGACAGCCCATGATGGCGGGAGAGCAGATACGCAGTATTTT. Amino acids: CASSFGTAHDGGRADTQYF.

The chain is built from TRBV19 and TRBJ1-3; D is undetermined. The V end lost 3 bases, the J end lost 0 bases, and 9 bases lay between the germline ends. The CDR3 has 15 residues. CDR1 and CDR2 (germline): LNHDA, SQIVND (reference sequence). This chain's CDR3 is CASSIDTSSGNTIYF. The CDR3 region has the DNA TGTGCCAGTAGTATCGACACATCCTCTGGAAACACCATATATTTT.

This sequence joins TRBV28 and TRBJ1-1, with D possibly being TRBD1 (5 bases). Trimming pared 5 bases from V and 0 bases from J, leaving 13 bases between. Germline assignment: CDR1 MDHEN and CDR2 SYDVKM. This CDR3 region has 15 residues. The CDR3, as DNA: TGTGCCAGCAGTCATCGACAGAGTCTGAACACTGAAGCTTTCTTT. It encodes CASSHRQSLNTEAFF.

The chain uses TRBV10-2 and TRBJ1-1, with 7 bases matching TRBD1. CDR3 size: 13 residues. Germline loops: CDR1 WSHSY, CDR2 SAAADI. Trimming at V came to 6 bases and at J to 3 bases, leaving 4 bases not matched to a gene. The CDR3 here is CASRPGGDTEAFF. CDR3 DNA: TGCGCCAGCAGACCAGGGGGGGACACTGAAGCTTTCTTT.

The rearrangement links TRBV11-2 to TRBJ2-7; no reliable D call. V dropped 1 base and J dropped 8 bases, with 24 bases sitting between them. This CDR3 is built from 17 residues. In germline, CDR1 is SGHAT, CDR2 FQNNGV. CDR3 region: CASSLVVGSSDLDQQYF. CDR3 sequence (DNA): TGTGCCAGCAGCTTAGTAGTAGGGTCATCCGACCTAGACCAGCAGTACTTC.

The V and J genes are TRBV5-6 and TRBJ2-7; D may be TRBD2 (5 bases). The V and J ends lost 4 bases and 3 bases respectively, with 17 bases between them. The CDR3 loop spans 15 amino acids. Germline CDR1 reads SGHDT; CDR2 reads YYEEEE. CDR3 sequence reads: CASSRLRESNYEQYF. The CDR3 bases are TGTGCCAGCAGCCGATTGAGGGAATCCAACTACGAGCAGTACTTC.